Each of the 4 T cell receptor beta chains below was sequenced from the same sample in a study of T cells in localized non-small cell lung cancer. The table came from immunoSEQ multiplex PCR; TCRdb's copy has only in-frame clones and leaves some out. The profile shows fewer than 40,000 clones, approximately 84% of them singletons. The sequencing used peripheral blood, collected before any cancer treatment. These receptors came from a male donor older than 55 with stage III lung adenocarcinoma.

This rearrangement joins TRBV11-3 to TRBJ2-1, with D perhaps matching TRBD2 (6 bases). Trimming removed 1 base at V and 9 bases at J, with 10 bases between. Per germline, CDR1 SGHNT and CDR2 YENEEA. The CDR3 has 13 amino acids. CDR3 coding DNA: TGTGCCAGCAGCTTAGGTGGGGGGTCTGAGCAGTTCTTC. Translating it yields CASSLGGGSEQFF.

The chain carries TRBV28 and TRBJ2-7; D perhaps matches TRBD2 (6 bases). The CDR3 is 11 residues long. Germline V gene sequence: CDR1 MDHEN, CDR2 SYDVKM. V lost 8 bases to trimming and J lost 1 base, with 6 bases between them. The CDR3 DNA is TGTGCCAGCGGGGGGTCCTACGAGCAGTACTTC. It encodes CASGGSYEQYF.

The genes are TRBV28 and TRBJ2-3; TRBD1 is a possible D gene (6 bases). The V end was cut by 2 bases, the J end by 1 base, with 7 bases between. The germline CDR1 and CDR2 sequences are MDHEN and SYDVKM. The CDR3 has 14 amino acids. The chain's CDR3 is CASSLAGGTDTQYF. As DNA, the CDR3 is TGTGCCAGCAGTTTAGCAGGGGGCACAGATACGCAGTATTTT.

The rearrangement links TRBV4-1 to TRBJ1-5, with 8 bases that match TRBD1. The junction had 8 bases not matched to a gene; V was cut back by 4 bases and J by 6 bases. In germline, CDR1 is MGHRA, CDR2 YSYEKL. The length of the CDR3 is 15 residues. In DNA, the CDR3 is TGCGCCAGCAGCCCAGAGACAGGGGTTGGTCAGCCCCAGCATTTT. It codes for CASSPETGVGQPQHF.